These T cell receptor beta chains were read from a single sample in a study of OX40 agonist ivuxolimab in advanced cancers. Clones were read by immunoSEQ multiplex PCR, and TCRdb kept only the in-frame ones, dropping some. The data contain 65,000 to 100,000 clones, about 91% of them seen just once; the ten biggest clones take up approximately 7%. Sequences were derived from CD4+ or CD8+ T cells sorted from blood, sampled in a trial of the OX40 agonist ivuxolimab. Every receptor here comes from an adult with an advanced solid tumor such as melanoma, head and neck, liver or kidney cancer. Both conserved end residues are part of each CDR3. The D gene is left open where the match is weak. Rows may omit the clone size; those that give it use once, few, many or a size class.

d_gene,j_gene,abundance,v_gene,CDR3aa,CDR3nt
TRBD1,TRBJ2-6,NA,TRBV19,CASSSTGGRSGANVLTF,TGTGCCAGTAGTTCGACAGGGGGCCGCTCTGGGGCCAACGTCCTGACTTTC
TRBD2,TRBJ2-7,NA,TRBV5-1,CASSLAFAGVPLYEQYF,TGCGCCAGCAGCTTGGCCTTTGCGGGAGTACCACTTTACGAGCAGTACTTC
TRBD1,TRBJ2-5,NA,TRBV7-9,CASSSQDRNSLYF,TGTGCCAGCAGCTCTCAGGACAGGAACTCTCTCTACTTC
NA,TRBJ1-5,NA,TRBV2,CASSYRRWKPQHF,TGTGCCAGCAGTTACCGACGCTGGAAACCCCAGCATTTT
TRBD2,TRBJ2-1,once,TRBV6-1,CASSDWTSGSDEQFF,TGTGCCAGCAGTGATTGGACTAGCGGGAGCGATGAGCAGTTCTTC
TRBD2,TRBJ2-3,NA,TRBV10-3,CAISESASGSTDTQYF,TGTGCCATCAGTGAGTCGGCTAGCGGGAGTACAGATACGCAGTATTTT
NA,TRBJ1-3,NA,TRBV21-1,CASSQETGNTIYF,TGTGCCAGCAGCCAAGAGACTGGAAACACCATATATTTT
NA,TRBJ2-1,NA,TRBV4-1,CASSSAEGPGNEQFF,TGCGCCAGCAGCTCCGCGGAGGGCCCGGGCAATGAGCAGTTCTTC
NA,TRBJ2-7,NA,TRBV6-7,CASSYSDSYSSYEQYF,TGTGCCAGCAGTTACTCGGACAGTTATAGCTCCTACGAGCAGTACTTC
TRBD1,TRBJ1-5,few,TRBV27,CASTLQGFDQPQHF,TGTGCCAGCACCCTACAGGGGTTTGATCAGCCCCAGCATTTT
TRBD2,TRBJ2-4,NA,TRBV4-2,CASSQGLAGSNIQYF,TGTGCCAGCAGCCAGGGACTAGCGGGAAGTAACATTCAGTACTTC
NA,TRBJ1-2,NA,TRBV28,CASMEGRSYGYTF,TGTGCCAGCATGGAGGGGCGCAGCTATGGCTACACCTTC
NA,TRBJ2-1,NA,TRBV4-1,CASSQDWQVHNEQFF,TGCGCCAGCAGCCAAGATTGGCAGGTGCACAATGAGCAGTTCTTC
NA,TRBJ1-5,NA,TRBV28,CASSLYPSGNLRPQPQHF,TGTGCCAGCAGTTTATACCCTTCTGGAAACTTGAGACCTCAGCCCCAGCATTTT
TRBD1,TRBJ2-1,once,TRBV2,CASSEVLRDRTFF,TGTGCCAGCAGTGAAGTCCTTAGGGACAGAACGTTCTTC
TRBD2,TRBJ2-2,NA,TRBV7-6,CASSRNAGGFFTGELFF,TGTGCCAGCAGCCGGAACGCGGGGGGGTTCTTCACCGGGGAGCTGTTTTTT
NA,TRBJ1-2,NA,TRBV28,CASRVAPGNGYTF,TGTGCCAGCAGGGTAGCCCCGGGGAATGGCTACACCTTC
TRBD1,TRBJ2-7,NA,TRBV9,CASSVRGTGGFYEQYF,TGTGCCAGCAGCGTACGAGGGACAGGGGGCTTCTACGAGCAGTACTTC
TRBD1,TRBJ1-1,few,TRBV19,CASKSIRGTGGGNTEAFF,TGTGCCAGTAAGAGTATAAGGGGGACAGGAGGCGGTAACACTGAAGCTTTCTTT
NA,TRBJ1-6,NA,TRBV28,CASSLSSGTVTPLHF,TGTGCCAGCAGTTTATCCTCCGGGACTGTCACCCCCCTCCACTTT
NA,TRBJ2-7,once,TRBV6-1,CASRAGTYEQYF,TGTGCCAGCAGGGCAGGAACCTACGAGCAGTACTTC
NA,TRBJ1-1,NA,TRBV19,CASSIGADGWVTEAFF,TGTGCCAGTAGTATAGGAGCAGACGGGTGGGTTACTGAAGCTTTCTTT
NA,TRBJ2-1,few,TRBV6-1,CASKASGGPNEQFF,TGTGCCAGCAAGGCCAGCGGAGGCCCCAATGAGCAGTTCTTC
NA,TRBJ2-7,NA,TRBV14,CASSQVGGYEQYF,TGTGCCAGCAGCCAAGTAGGCGGGTACGAGCAGTACTTC
TRBD1,TRBJ1-2,NA,TRBV2,CASRGRTGGNYGYTF,TGTGCCAGCAGGGGGCGGACAGGGGGGAACTATGGCTACACCTTC
NA,TRBJ1-3,NA,TRBV28,CASSPGINSGNTIYF,TGTGCCAGCAGTCCCGGGATTAACTCTGGAAACACCATATATTTT
NA,TRBJ2-1,NA,TRBV12-2,CASRLAVWANNEQFF,TGTGCAAGTCGCTTAGCGGTTTGGGCCAACAATGAGCAGTTCTTC
NA,TRBJ1-3,once,TRBV6-5,CASSTPGNTIYF,TGTGCCAGCAGTACTCCTGGAAACACCATATATTTT
NA,TRBJ1-5,NA,TRBV6-1,CASSERRGGSQPQHF,TGTGCCAGCAGTGAAAGGCGGGGAGGGAGTCAGCCCCAGCATTTT
TRBD2,TRBJ2-1,few,TRBV7-9,CASSLVEVREGRNEQFF,TGTGCCAGCAGCTTAGTGGAGGTGCGGGAGGGCCGGAATGAGCAGTTCTTC
TRBD1,TRBJ1-5,NA,TRBV28,CASSSNDRGHQPQHF,TGTGCCAGCAGTTCAAATGACAGGGGGCATCAGCCCCAGCATTTT
NA,TRBJ2-5,once,TRBV5-1,CASRAQGEGQETQYF,TGCGCCAGCAGAGCACAGGGTGAGGGCCAAGAGACCCAGTACTTC
NA,TRBJ1-3,NA,TRBV5-6,CASSPGRGAGNTIYF,TGTGCCAGCAGCCCGGGCCGGGGCGCAGGAAACACCATATATTTT
NA,TRBJ1-1,NA,TRBV5-4,CASSLGAGNTEAFF,TGTGCCAGCAGCTTGGGGGCAGGGAACACTGAAGCTTTCTTT
NA,TRBJ1-1,NA,TRBV6-5,CASSYPTMNTEAFF,TGTGCCAGCAGTTACCCAACAATGAACACTGAAGCTTTCTTT
NA,TRBJ2-1,few,TRBV28,CASSSLGLAWRGINEQFF,TGTGCCAGCAGTTCCCTGGGGCTAGCGTGGAGGGGAATCAATGAGCAGTTCTTC
NA,TRBJ2-1,NA,TRBV19,CASRLVNEQFF,TGTGCCAGTAGGCTAGTCAATGAGCAGTTCTTC
TRBD2,TRBJ2-7,NA,TRBV6-1,CASSEGGLAYEQYF,TGTGCCAGCAGTGAGGGGGGACTAGCCTACGAGCAGTACTTC
TRBD1,TRBJ1-6,NA,TRBV19,CASSGQGGYNSPLHF,TGTGCCAGTTCCGGACAGGGTGGCTATAATTCACCCCTCCACTTT
TRBD2,TRBJ2-1,NA,TRBV5-5,CASSWREGHNEQFF,TGTGCCAGCAGCTGGCGGGAGGGCCACAATGAGCAGTTCTTC
NA,TRBJ1-4,NA,TRBV30,CAWSGGGQGEKLFF,TGTGCCTGGAGCGGCGGGGGTCAAGGGGAAAAACTGTTTTTT
NA,TRBJ2-2,NA,TRBV27,CASRLFEEVKTGELFF,TGTGCCAGCAGACTCTTTGAGGAAGTGAAAACCGGGGAGCTGTTTTTT
NA,TRBJ2-4,NA,TRBV5-1,CASSLDGVPNIQYF,TGCGCCAGCAGCTTGGATGGGGTACCAAACATTCAGTACTTC
TRBD1,TRBJ2-1,NA,TRBV6-1,CASSRTGNEQFF,TGTGCCAGCAGTCGGACAGGCAATGAGCAGTTCTTC
NA,TRBJ2-1,NA,TRBV11-2,CASSLSREQFF,TGTGCCAGCAGCTTGTCTCGTGAGCAGTTCTTC
NA,TRBJ2-1,NA,TRBV18,CASSPLRDPAGLLAHNEQFF,TGTGCCAGCTCACCACTTCGGGACCCAGCAGGGCTTTTAGCTCACAATGAGCAGTTCTTC
NA,TRBJ2-7,NA,TRBV12-5,CASGLVRRAVHEQYF,TGTGCTAGTGGTTTGGTACGCAGGGCGGTGCACGAGCAGTACTTC
NA,TRBJ2-5,once,TRBV6-5,CASRKKETQYF,TGTGCCAGCAGGAAAAAAGAGACCCAGTACTTC
NA,TRBJ1-3,NA,TRBV7-9,CASSLAGPGNTIYF,TGTGCCAGCAGCTTGGCCGGGCCTGGAAACACCATATATTTT
NA,TRBJ2-5,NA,TRBV9,CASSVGLAETQYF,TGTGCCAGCAGCGTAGGTCTAGCGGAGACCCAGTACTTC